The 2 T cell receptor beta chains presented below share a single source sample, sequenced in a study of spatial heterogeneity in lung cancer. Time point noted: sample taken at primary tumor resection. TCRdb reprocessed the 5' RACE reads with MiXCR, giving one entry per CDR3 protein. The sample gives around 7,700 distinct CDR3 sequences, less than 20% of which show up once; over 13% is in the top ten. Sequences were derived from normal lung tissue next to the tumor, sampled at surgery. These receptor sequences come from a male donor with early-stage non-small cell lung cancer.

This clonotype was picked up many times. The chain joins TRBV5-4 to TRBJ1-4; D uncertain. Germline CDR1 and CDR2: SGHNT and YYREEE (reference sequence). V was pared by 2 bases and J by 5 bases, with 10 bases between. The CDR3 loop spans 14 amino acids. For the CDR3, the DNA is TGTGCCAGCAGCTTAAAGGGCGGGAATGAAAAACTGTTTTTT. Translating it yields CASSLKGGNEKLFF.

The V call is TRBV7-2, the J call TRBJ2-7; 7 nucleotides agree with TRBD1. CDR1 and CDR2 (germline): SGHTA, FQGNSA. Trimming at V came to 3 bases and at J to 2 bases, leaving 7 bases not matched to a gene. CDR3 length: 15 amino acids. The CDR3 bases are TGTGCCAGCAGCTTGGCCGGGACAGTCCCCTACGAGCAGTACTTC. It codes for CASSLAGTVPYEQYF.